The 19 T cell receptor beta chains reported below all come from one sample, sequenced in a study of identical twins. In TCRdb, the 5' RACE reads were re-called with MiXCR into one record per CDR3 protein. The profile shows about 190,000 distinct CDR3 sequences, more than 15% of them singletons. The same data also went into a second study, on T cells expressing NK-cell markers.

Sequenced material: CD8+ T cells sorted from blood. These receptors were collected from a woman in her late teens or twenties in good health.

This clonotype was counted a few times. As the CDR3 is not closed by the conserved phenylalanine or tryptophan, this likely results from a read error. The DNA is omitted, as the CDR3 cannot be located on it reliably, and the CDR3 follows TCRdb's listing. The chain is built from TRBV9 and TRBJ2-1; the tabulated D call, TRBD1, remains unverified against the DNA. The CDR3 length equals 11 residues, ends included. Germline lookup yields CDR1 SGDLS and CDR2 YYNGEE. The CDR3 sequence: CASSVPGPPEI.

In this sample, this clonotype turned up a few times. The chain is built from TRBV27 and TRBJ2-3; D assignment may be TRBD1 or TRBD2 (5 bases each). This CDR3 comprises 14 residues. V was clipped by 1 base and J by 1 base, with 6 bases between them. The germline V gene has CDR1 MNHEY and CDR2 SMNVEV (reference sequence). CDR3: CASSLWDGTDTQYF. The CDR3 DNA sequence: TGTGCCAGCAGTTTATGGGACGGCACAGATACGCAGTATTTT.

The chain links TRBV3-1 to TRBJ2-5; the D is unclear. CDR3 length: 17 amino acids. The V gene's germline CDR1 is LGHDT and CDR2 YNNKEL (reference sequence). The V end was cut by 1 base, the J end by 1 base, with 16 bases between. CDR3: CASSQVRETKPQETQYF. The DNA of the CDR3 is TGTGCCAGCAGCCAAGTTAGGGAAACCAAGCCCCAAGAGACCCAGTACTTC.

This clonotype appeared a few times. V and J are TRBV27 and TRBJ2-7, with D hard to call. The CDR3 totals 15 residues. Germline values: CDR1 MNHEY, CDR2 SMNVEV (reference sequence). The germline V and J ends were trimmed by 6 bases and 0 bases, with 15 bases remaining between them. The CDR3 DNA reads as TGTGCCAGCAGCCTTCTCGGACCTAGCTCCTACGAGCAGTACTTC. Translating gives CASSLLGPSSYEQYF.

This clonotype appeared a few times. The chain is built from TRBV2 and TRBJ2-7; D is ambiguous. There are 13 residues in the CDR3. With 3 bases removed from V and 3 bases from J, the gap between germline ends came to 9 bases. Germline lookup yields CDR1 SNHLY and CDR2 FYNNEI. Written as DNA, the CDR3 is TGTGCCAGCAGTGACGATACCTACTACGAGCAGTACTTC. Translated, it gives CASSDDTYYEQYF. Drawing the rest from reference TRBV2 and TRBJ2-7, the complete variable domain is EPEVTQTPSHQVTQMGQEVILRCVPISNHLYFYWYRQILGQKVEFLVSFYNNEISEKSEIFDDQFSVERPDGSNFTLKIRSTKLEDSAMYFCASSDDTYYEQYFGPGTRLTVT.

This clonotype was found a few times. The chain has TRBV5-5 and TRBJ2-1; D is possibly TRBD2 (7 bases). Per the germline V gene, CDR1 is SGHKS and CDR2 is YYEKEE (reference sequence). V was cut by 8 bases and J by 2 bases, with 17 bases left in between. This CDR3 has 15 amino acids. The CDR3 region is CARDGRGPPYNEQFF. CDR3 nucleotides: TGTGCCAGAGACGGGCGGGGGCCCCCCTACAATGAGCAGTTCTTC.

V usage is TRBV9 and J usage is TRBJ1-2, with 8 bases matching TRBD1. The germline V gene encodes CDR1 SGDLS and CDR2 YYNGEE. The J segment lost 0 bases and the V segment lost 3 bases, leaving 4 bases of the junction unmatched. CDR3 size: 15 residues. Here the CDR3 reads CASSDRQGTNYGYTF. DNA of the CDR3: TGTGCCAGCAGCGACCGACAGGGGACTAACTATGGCTACACCTTC. Full variable domain (missing parts from reference TRBV9 and TRBJ1-2): DSGVTQTPKHLITATGQRVTLRCSPRSGDLSVYWYQQSLDQGLQFLIQYYNGEERAKGNILERFSAQQFPDLHSELNLSSLELGDSALYFCASSDRQGTNYGYTFGSGTRLTVV.

V gene TRBV14 combines with J gene TRBJ2-7; 9 positions agree with TRBD1. CDR1 SGHDN and CDR2 FVKESK come from the germline V gene. The CDR3 is made up of 15 amino acids. J was trimmed by 2 bases and V by 6 bases; bases with no gene match: 8. The CDR3 coding sequence is TGTGCCAGCAGTCTTTACCGGGACAGGGCCTACGAGCAGTACTTC. Translation: CASSLYRDRAYEQYF.

V is TRBV2 and J is TRBJ2-2; 7 bases fit TRBD1. V was clipped by 6 bases and J by 6 bases; unmatched bases: 10. CDR3 length: 15 residues. Germline assignment: CDR1 SNHLY and CDR2 FYNNEI. The CDR3 nucleotides read TGTGCCAGCAGAGATACTAGACAGGGCTCCGGGGAGCTGTTTTTT. Protein product: CASRDTRQGSGELFF.

This clonotype was observed a handful of times. V and J are TRBV3-1 and TRBJ2-1, with D perhaps TRBD2 (7 bases). CDR1 is LGHDT, CDR2 YNNKEL, per germline (reference sequence). Trimming cost V 2 bases and J 4 bases, with 18 bases left between them. The CDR3 is 17 residues long. The CDR3 bases are TGTGCCAGCAGCCAATATAGGTGGCGGGGGACATACAATGAGCAGTTCTTC. Its translation: CASSQYRWRGTYNEQFF.

The genes are TRBV6-1 and TRBJ2-2; tentative D call: TRBD2 (6 bases). The V and J ends lost 5 bases and 1 base respectively, with 20 bases between them. Germline CDR1 is MNHNS and CDR2 is SASEGT. This CDR3 is 18 amino acids long. This CDR3 is CASSPQEGNSLNTGELFF. The CDR3 DNA sequence: TGTGCCAGCAGTCCACAGGAGGGAAACAGTTTGAACACCGGGGAGCTGTTTTTT.

The V and J genes are TRBV27 and TRBJ1-6, with unresolved D. Germline CDR1 MNHEY, CDR2 SMNVEV (reference sequence). The CDR3 sequence is 14 residues long. The V gene lost 6 bases and the J gene lost 7 bases, with 13 bases spanning the gap. As DNA, the CDR3 is TGTGCCAGCAGCACCAACCTAGTCAATTCACCCCTCCACTTT. It translates to CASSTNLVNSPLHF.

The chain's CDR3 is CASTRVGGAFF. In nucleotides, the CDR3 is TGTGCCAGCACTCGAGTGGGGGGCGCTTTCTTT. V gene TRBV12-3 or TRBV12-4 combines with J gene TRBJ1-1; a possible D gene is TRBD1 (6 bases). The CDR3 is made up of 11 amino acids. Between the trimmed V and J ends, which lost 7 bases and 11 bases, there was a span of 14 bases.

V is TRBV27 and J is TRBJ2-3; 13 bases are shared with TRBD2. Unmatched junction bases numbered 3, after V lost 5 bases and J lost 4 bases. Germline V gene sequence: CDR1 MNHEY, CDR2 SMNVEV (reference sequence). This CDR3 region has 15 residues. CDR3 bases: TGTGCCAGCAGTCCCGGGACTAGCGGGGCAGATACGCAGTATTTT. Translating gives CASSPGTSGADTQYF.

This chain links TRBV7-9 with TRBJ2-1; TRBD2 matches 7 bases. The junction had 3 bases not matched to a gene; V was cut back by 5 bases and J by 2 bases. CDR1 is SEHNR, CDR2 FQNEAQ, per germline (reference sequence). This CDR3 has 14 amino acids. The CDR3 reads CASSGGVTYNEQFF. As DNA, the CDR3 is TGTGCCAGCAGCGGGGGGGTAACCTACAATGAGCAGTTCTTC.

This clonotype was detected only a few times. The chain combines TRBV29-1 with TRBJ2-2; D is unresolved. CDR1 is SQVTM and CDR2 is ANQGSEA in the germline V gene. CDR3 length: 12 residues. Trimming took 4 bases from V and 4 from J, leaving 7 bases between them. CDR3 sequence: CSVVWSTGELFF. The CDR3 DNA is TGCAGCGTTGTCTGGTCCACCGGGGAGCTGTTTTTT.

This sequence joins TRBV12-3 or TRBV12-4 and TRBJ2-5; no reliable D call. This CDR3 region has 12 residues. Trimming took off 8 bases at V and 7 bases at J, with 14 bases between the two ends. The CDR3 is CASSSLVGTQYF. The CDR3 DNA reads TGTGCCAGCTCTTCTCTCGTGGGGACCCAGTACTTC.

This chain links TRBV10-3 with TRBJ2-7; D is possibly TRBD1 or TRBD2 (6 bases each). The CDR3 totals 14 residues. Trimming removed 6 bases from V and 5 bases from J, with 17 bases in between. Germline assignment: CDR1 ENHRY and CDR2 SYGVKD. The CDR3 DNA reads as TGTGCCATCAGACGAGACAGGCGGGGAAACGAGCAGTACTTC. Its translation: CAIRRDRRGNEQYF.

This clonotype was seen only a few times. V usage is TRBV2 and J usage is TRBJ1-5; no firm D call. Germline CDR1 SNHLY, CDR2 FYNNEI. The CDR3 extends over 14 amino acids. Deletions cut 1 base from V and 3 bases from J, with 7 bases between. DNA of the CDR3: TGTGCCAGCAGTGAAGAGGGTCTCAATCAGCCCCAGCATTTT. Its translation is CASSEEGLNQPQHF.